The rows below give T cell receptor beta chains drawn from one sample of a study of cytomegalovirus exposure and HLA in healthy donors. Repertoires were generated with immunoSEQ multiplex PCR, while TCRdb's copy carries only in-frame clones and drops some. The table has 150,000 to 160,000 clones, 80% seen once; the top ten hold around 6%. Material for sequencing was PBMCs. The receptors here all came from a woman in her thirties or forties in good health and CMV-seropositive. Each CDR3 is given without its conserved first and last residue. Some rows mark clone size as missing; the rest say once, few, many or name a class of expanded clone.

v_call	j_call	clone_size	cdr3_aa
TRBV5-4	TRBJ2-5	NA	ASSSPGLEETQY
TRBV28	TRBJ1-1	NA	ASSFYLNTEAF
TRBV6-5	TRBJ2-1	NA	ASRTSGRGEQF
TRBV18	TRBJ1-2	NA	ASSPLGQGYGYT
TRBV10-3	TRBJ2-7	NA	AISSPETGGLEQY
TRBV2	TRBJ1-1	NA	ASTNSRENTEAF
TRBV30	TRBJ1-6	NA	AWSGGSGSPLH
TRBV6-5	TRBJ2-4	NA	ASSLAGGIKNIQY
TRBV30	TRBJ2-5	once	AWEAGLADYEQY
TRBV18	NA	NA	ASSLGQGFEQY
TRBV11-2	TRBJ2-7	few	ASSLQTAYEQY
TRBV27	TRBJ1-4	NA	ASSSSGTENEKLF
TRBV10-3	TRBJ2-1	once	AISASPTSGTGNEQF
TRBV29-1	TRBJ2-3	NA	SVGLAGSQY
TRBV2	TRBJ2-5	NA	AGKGDRETQY
TRBV6-4	TRBJ2-3	NA	ASSHSGGTDTQY
TRBV13	TRBJ2-1	NA	ASSLRLADAVWF
TRBV6-1	TRBJ1-2	once	ASRRDYGYT
TRBV5-4	TRBJ2-5	NA	ASSLGASPETQY
TRBV27	TRBJ1-1	NA	ASRYRENTEAF
TRBV7-3	TRBJ2-3	few	ASSLGGLSSTDTQY
TRBV7-2	TRBJ2-5	NA	ASSPRTGWTQETQY